Shown below are 19 T cell receptor beta chains from a single sample sequenced in a study of cytomegalovirus exposure and HLA in healthy donors. 60 Vbeta and 13 Jbeta primers were used in PCR. Sequencing was performed with immunoSEQ multiplex PCR; in TCRdb, only in-frame clones are kept and a portion is missing. The sample holds some 120,000 clones, 70% to 90% seen once. Sequencing used PBMCs. The receptors originated from a man in his forties in good health and CMV-seronegative.

This clone was found once. CDR3 amino acids: CAWSVLRRTQFF. As DNA, the CDR3 is TGTGCCTGGAGTGTACTTCGGAGAACCCAGTTCTTC. The chain links TRBV30 to TRBJ2-1; D remains unclear. The CDR3 consists of 12 residues. The germline V gene has CDR1 GTSNPN and CDR2 SVGIG (reference sequence). The ends were cut back, 0 bases at V and 13 bases at J, with 13 bases in the middle.

This rearrangement joins TRBV5-1 to TRBJ1-1, with TRBD1 matching 10 bases. From germline, CDR1 is SGHRS and CDR2 YFSETQ. Losses at the gene ends were 4 bases for V and 1 base for J; bases not matched to a gene: 4. The CDR3 has 15 residues. CDR3 amino acids: CASSTDRGTNTEAFF. In DNA form, the CDR3 reads TGCGCCAGCAGCACGGACAGGGGGACGAACACTGAAGCTTTCTTT.

The genes are TRBV6-5 and TRBJ2-1; TRBD2 aligns across 9 bases. With 8 bases clipped from V and 8 bases from J, the junction kept 7 bases outside the gene matches. The CDR3 spans 13 residues. The germline gives CDR1 MNHEY, CDR2 SVGAGI. CDR3 bases: TGTGCCAGCGCCCCGGGACTAGCTGATGAGCAGTTCTTC. It codes for CASAPGLADEQFF.

The gene calls are TRBV2 and TRBJ2-4; TRBD1 matches 10 bases. V lost 11 bases to trimming and J lost 0 bases; unmatched junction nucleotides: 7. Germline V gene data show CDR1 as SNHLY and CDR2 as FYNNEI. The CDR3 covers 15 residues. The CDR3 bases are TGTGCCGCCAGACAGGGGGCCGTAGCCAAAAACATTCAGTACTTC. It specifies CAARQGAVAKNIQYF.

CDR3 residues: CASSFAGAGELFF. The CDR3 DNA reads TGTGCCAGCAGTTTTGCGGGAGCCGGGGAGCTGTTTTTT. The V and J genes are TRBV28 and TRBJ2-2; TRBD2 aligns across 7 bases. Germline loops: CDR1 MDHEN, CDR2 SYDVKM. This CDR3 is built from 13 residues. Trimming took 3 bases from V and 6 from J; bases not matched to a gene: 1.

The chain carries TRBV9 and TRBJ2-5; 9 bases map to TRBD1. Germline values: CDR1 SGDLS, CDR2 YYNGEE. The CDR3 is 16 amino acids. Trimming took 4 bases from V and 5 from J; bases not matched to a gene: 12. The CDR3 DNA sequence: TGTGCCAGCAGCCCTCGACAGGGGGGGTTGCAGGAGACCCAGTACTTC. It yields the protein CASSPRQGGLQETQYF.

J is TRBJ2-7 and V is TRBV19, with TRBD2 as a possible D gene (5 bases). Germline V CDR1 and CDR2: LNHDA, SQIVND (reference sequence). The CDR3 runs 13 residues. Trimming removed 4 bases from V and 4 bases from J, with 11 bases in between. CDR3 residues: CASSTGPGYEQYF. CDR3 sequence (DNA): TGTGCCAGTAGTACAGGACCGGGATACGAGCAGTACTTC.

This rearrangement joins TRBV5-1 to TRBJ1-6; weak D call: TRBD1 (5 bases). Germline CDR1 SGHRS, CDR2 YFSETQ. The CDR3 consists of 16 residues. The V end lost 0 bases, the J end lost 5 bases, and 12 bases lay between the germline ends. Written as DNA, the CDR3 is TGCGCCAGCAGCTTGGCCAGGGCGGACAATAATTCACCCCTCCACTTT. Protein: CASSLARADNNSPLHF.

This chain connects TRBV4-2 to TRBJ2-3, with D unclear. Germline V gene data show CDR1 as LGHNA and CDR2 as YNFKEQ. The CDR3 extends over 16 amino acids. V was cut by 1 base and J by 1 base, with 12 bases left in between. The CDR3 region has the DNA TGTGCCAGCAGCCAAGCCGCCCTGGCGGGCACAGATACGCAGTATTTT. Amino acid sequence: CASSQAALAGTDTQYF.

In regard to this clone: Other DNA sequences in the sample encode the same CDR3. The chain combines TRBV5-1 with TRBJ1-3, with 10 bases lining up with TRBD1. V gave up 4 bases and J gave up 2 bases; unmatched junction bases: 3. CDR3 length: 15 residues. In germline, CDR1 is SGHRS, CDR2 YFSETQ. In DNA form, the CDR3 reads TGCGCCAGCAGCCTGGGGACAGGGGCTGGAAACACCATATATTTT. Translated, it gives CASSLGTGAGNTIYF.

This clone was detected only a few times. V gene TRBV11-2 combines with J gene TRBJ2-3; D ambiguous. Trimming removed 1 base from V and 6 bases from J, with 5 bases in between. From germline, CDR1 is SGHAT and CDR2 FQNNGV. There are 12 residues in the CDR3. The CDR3 region is CASSLARDTQYF. CDR3 coding DNA: TGTGCCAGCAGCTTAGCCCGGGATACGCAGTATTTT.

The V and J genes are TRBV4-3 and TRBJ2-2, with TRBD2 matching 9 bases. J gave up 3 bases and V 0 bases, and 8 bases lay outside the gene matches. Germline V gene lookup returns CDR1 LGHNA and CDR2 YSLEER. This CDR3 region has 18 residues. CDR3: CASSQDVGLAGHTGELFF. Written as DNA, the CDR3 is TGCGCCAGCAGCCAAGATGTAGGCCTAGCGGGGCACACCGGGGAGCTGTTTTTT.

The chain joins TRBV5-1 to TRBJ2-1; 8 nucleotides agree with TRBD2. The CDR3 has 20 residues. J lost 6 bases, V lost 0 bases, and 20 bases had no gene match. Germline CDR1 SGHRS, CDR2 YFSETQ. CDR3 protein: CASSLDIKYRGGDFSNEQFF. The CDR3 DNA reads TGCGCCAGCAGCTTGGACATCAAGTATCGGGGGGGCGATTTTTCCAATGAGCAGTTCTTC.

The CDR3 DNA reads as TGTGCCAGCAGCTTAGAACGGGGGGGGCTGGGCACTGAAGCTTTCTTT. Amino acids: CASSLERGGLGTEAFF. The chain has TRBV7-8 and TRBJ1-1, with D perhaps matching TRBD1 (6 bases). The length of the CDR3 is 16 residues. Deletions cut 1 base from V and 4 bases from J, with 16 bases between. Germline V gives CDR1 SGHVS, CDR2 FQNEAQ.

The rearrangement joins TRBV2 to TRBJ1-5, with D perhaps matching TRBD1 (6 bases). V was pared by 4 bases and J by 5 bases, with 12 bases between. This CDR3 comprises 14 residues. Germline CDR1 SNHLY, CDR2 FYNNEI. The CDR3 DNA sequence: TGTGCCAGCAGTGGGGAGGGGGGATATCAGCCCCAGCATTTT. This sequence encodes CASSGEGGYQPQHF.

The chain uses TRBV5-4 and TRBJ2-1; D call uncertain. The CDR3 has 12 residues. The V gene lost 2 bases and the J gene lost 6 bases, with 6 bases spanning the gap. Germline V gene data show CDR1 as SGHNT and CDR2 as YYREEE (reference sequence). The CDR3 spells CASSLGGNEQFF. CDR3 DNA sequence: TGTGCCAGCAGCTTAGGCGGCAATGAGCAGTTCTTC.

CDR3 in DNA: TGTGCCAGCAGCCTGGGACAGAAAGAGACCCAGTACTTC. Translation gives CASSLGQKETQYF. The J gene is TRBJ2-5, the V gene TRBV7-3; 7 nucleotides line up with TRBD1. The V gene end was trimmed by 5 bases and the J gene end by 3 bases; junction bases not matched to a gene: 3. CDR1 SGHTA and CDR2 FQGTGA come from the germline V gene. The CDR3 consists of 13 residues.

The chain uses TRBV27 and TRBJ1-1; D is unclear. This CDR3 comprises 14 residues. Germline V gene sequence: CDR1 MNHEY, CDR2 SMNVEV (reference sequence). V lost 0 bases and J 0 bases, leaving 5 bases between the germline ends. DNA of the CDR3: TGTGCCAGCAGTTTATCTCCGGTGAACACTGAAGCTTTCTTT. Its translation: CASSLSPVNTEAFF.

This clone was observed a few times. The rearrangement links TRBV7-2 to TRBJ1-2; D is ambiguous. CDR3 length: 14 amino acids. Germline V gene data show CDR1 as SGHTA and CDR2 as FQGNSA. V was shortened by 1 base and J by 4 bases, with 10 bases between the two germline ends. CDR3 in amino acids: CASSLVKAGYGYTF. Here the CDR3 DNA reads TGTGCCAGCAGCTTAGTAAAGGCGGGCTATGGCTACACCTTC.